This T cell receptor (beta chain) is drawn from a study of blood T cell repertoires in COVID-19. Sequenced by immunoSEQ multiplex PCR; TCRdb stores in-frame clones only, minus some. Here the sample spans about 200,000 clones, more than 85% being singletons. V was pared by 2 bases and J by 8 bases, with 9 bases between. The CDR3 is 12 residues long. Looked up from germline, CDR1 is SGHVS and CDR2 is FQNEAQ. The TCR comes from a man aged 55 to 69 with COVID-19, enrolled during active disease. The sequenced sample consisted of peripheral blood. This rearrangement joins TRBV7-8 to TRBJ1-1; D ambiguous. CDR3: CASSLTHTEAFF. The CDR3 DNA is TGTGCCAGCAGCTTAACTCATACGGAAGCTTTCTTT.